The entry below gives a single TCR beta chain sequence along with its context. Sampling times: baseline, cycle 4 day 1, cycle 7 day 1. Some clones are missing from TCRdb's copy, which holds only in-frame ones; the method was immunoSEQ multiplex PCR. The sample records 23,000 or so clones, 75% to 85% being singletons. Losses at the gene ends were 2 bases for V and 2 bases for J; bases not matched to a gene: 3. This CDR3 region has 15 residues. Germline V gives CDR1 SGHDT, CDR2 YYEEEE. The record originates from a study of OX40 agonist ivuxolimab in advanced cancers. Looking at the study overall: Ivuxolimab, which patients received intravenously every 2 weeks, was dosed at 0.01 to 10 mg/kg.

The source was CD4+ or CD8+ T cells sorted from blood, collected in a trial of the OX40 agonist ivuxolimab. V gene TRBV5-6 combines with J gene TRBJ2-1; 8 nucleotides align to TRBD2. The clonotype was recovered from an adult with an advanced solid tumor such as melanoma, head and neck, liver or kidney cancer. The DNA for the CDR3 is TGTGCCAGCAGCTTTCAGCGGGGGACCTACAATGAGCAGTTCTTC. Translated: CASSFQRGTYNEQFF.